The T cell receptor (beta chain) described here comes from a study of T cells in Graves' hyperthyroidism and ophthalmopathy. The table lists this clonotype with many counts. The ends were cut back, 5 bases at V and 9 bases at J, with 23 bases in the middle. The CDR3 consists of 15 residues. From germline, CDR1 is DFQATT and CDR2 SNEGSKA (reference sequence). RNA transcripts gave rise to amplified TCR beta CDR3 regions. Initially, a first-round RT-PCR of the TCR CDR3 employed the HTBI primer set. TCRdb itself ran the multiplex PCR reads through MiXCR, one entry per CDR3 protein. This sample has more than 500,000 distinct CDR3 sequences, with 15% to 20% found just once.

What was sequenced was blood. The clonotype was recovered from a woman aged 30 to 39 with Graves' ophthalmopathy. V and J are TRBV20-1 and TRBJ2-4, with D perhaps TRBD1 (5 bases). CDR3 DNA: TGCAGTGCTCCTGGACACGCTCCCGGCACACCCATTCAGTACTTC. This translates into CSAPGHAPGTPIQYF.